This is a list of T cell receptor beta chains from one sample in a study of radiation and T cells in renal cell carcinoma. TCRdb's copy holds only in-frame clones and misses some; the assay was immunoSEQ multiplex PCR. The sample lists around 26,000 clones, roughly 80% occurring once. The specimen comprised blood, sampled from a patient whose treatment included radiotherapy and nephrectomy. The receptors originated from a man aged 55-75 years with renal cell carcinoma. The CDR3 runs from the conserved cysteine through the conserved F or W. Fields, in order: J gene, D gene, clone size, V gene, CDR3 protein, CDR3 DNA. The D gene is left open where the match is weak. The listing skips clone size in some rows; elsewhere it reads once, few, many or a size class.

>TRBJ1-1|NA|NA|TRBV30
CAWMSRFAFF
TGTGCCTGGATGTCGAGGTTTGCTTTCTTT
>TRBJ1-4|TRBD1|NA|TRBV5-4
CASSSQQGAVEKLFF
TGTGCCAGCAGCTCTCAACAGGGGGCGGTTGAAAAACTGTTTTTT
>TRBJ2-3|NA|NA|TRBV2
CASSHTDTQYF
TGTGCCAGCAGCCACACAGATACGCAGTATTTT
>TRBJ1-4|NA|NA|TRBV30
CAWSVRGGYNEKLFF
TGTGCCTGGAGTGTACGGGGAGGTTATAATGAAAAACTGTTTTTT
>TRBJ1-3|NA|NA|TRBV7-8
CASSHLTTGNTIYF
TGTGCCAGCAGCCACCTCACGACGGGAAACACCATATATTTT
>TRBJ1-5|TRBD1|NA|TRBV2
CASNRGNQPQHF
TGTGCCAGCAACAGGGGGAATCAGCCCCAGCATTTT
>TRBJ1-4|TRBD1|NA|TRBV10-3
CAIGTGGPTNEKLFF
TGTGCCATAGGGACAGGGGGCCCAACTAATGAAAAACTGTTTTTT
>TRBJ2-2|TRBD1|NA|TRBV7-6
CASSSQRQGANTGELFF
TGTGCCAGCAGCTCCCAACGACAGGGGGCTAACACCGGGGAGCTGTTTTTT
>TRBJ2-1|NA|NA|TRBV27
CASSLQGNNEQFF
TGTGCCAGCAGTTTACAAGGGAACAATGAGCAGTTCTTC
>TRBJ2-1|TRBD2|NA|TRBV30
CAWSTGTINEQFF
TGTGCCTGGAGTACCGGGACTATCAATGAGCAGTTCTTC
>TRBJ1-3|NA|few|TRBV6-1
CASSEALGYTIYF
TGTGCCAGCAGTGAAGCGCTTGGTTACACCATATATTTT
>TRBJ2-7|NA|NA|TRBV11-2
CASSQTRGYEQYF
TGTGCCAGCAGCCAGACTCGGGGCTACGAGCAGTACTTC
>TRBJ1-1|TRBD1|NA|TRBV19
CASSVGQGNTEAFF
TGTGCCAGTAGTGTCGGACAGGGGAACACTGAAGCTTTCTTT
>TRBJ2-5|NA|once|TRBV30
CAWRLTTFGGQYF
TGTGCCTGGAGACTGACTACCTTCGGAGGCCAGTACTTC
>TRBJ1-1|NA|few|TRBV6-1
CASRVLQGGTEAFF
TGTGCCAGCAGGGTACTACAGGGTGGAACTGAAGCTTTCTTT
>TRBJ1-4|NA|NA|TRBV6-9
CASSLEGKLFF
TGTGCCAGCAGTTTGGAGGGAAAACTGTTTTTT
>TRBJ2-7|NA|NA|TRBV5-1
CASIQDSGRVGEQYF
TGCGCCAGCATCCAGGACAGCGGACGGGTCGGCGAGCAGTACTTC
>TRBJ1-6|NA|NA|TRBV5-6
CASSLSNSPLHF
TGTGCCAGCAGCTTGAGTAATTCACCCCTCCACTTT
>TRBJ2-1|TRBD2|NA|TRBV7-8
CASSPLAGFPRNEQFF
TGTGCCAGCAGCCCATTAGCGGGATTCCCTCGCAATGAGCAGTTCTTC
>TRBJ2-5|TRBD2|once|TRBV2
CASTGTSGTVETQYF
TGTGCCAGCACTGGGACTAGCGGGACGGTCGAGACCCAGTACTTC
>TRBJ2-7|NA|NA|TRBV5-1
CASSQDGLPYEQYF
TGCGCCAGCAGCCAAGACGGACTTCCTTACGAGCAGTACTTC
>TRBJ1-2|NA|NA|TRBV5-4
CASSQGPQGPMYGYTF
TGTGCCAGCAGCCAGGGCCCCCAGGGGCCCATGTATGGCTACACCTTC
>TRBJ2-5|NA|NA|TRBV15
CATSRHVQETQYF
TGTGCCACCAGCCGACATGTCCAAGAGACCCAGTACTTC
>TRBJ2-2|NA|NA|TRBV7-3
CASSLLGNTGELFF
TGTGCCAGCAGCTTACTAGGGAACACCGGGGAGCTGTTTTTT
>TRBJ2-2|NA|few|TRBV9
CASSVETGGTGELFF
TGTGCCAGCAGCGTTGAGACAGGAGGCACCGGGGAGCTGTTTTTT
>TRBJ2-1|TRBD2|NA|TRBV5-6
CASSLVISGSSYNEQFF
TGTGCCAGCAGCTTGGTAATTAGCGGGAGCTCCTACAATGAGCAGTTCTTC
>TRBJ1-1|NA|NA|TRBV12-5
CASGLPRSGRNTEAFF
TGTGCTAGTGGTTTGCCCCGATCGGGGCGGAACACTGAAGCTTTCTTT
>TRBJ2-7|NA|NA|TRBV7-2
CASSSRDGDYEQYF
TGTGCCAGCAGCTCCCGGGATGGCGATTACGAGCAGTACTTC
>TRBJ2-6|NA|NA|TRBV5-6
CASCRLNSHNRANVLTF
TGTGCCAGCTGCCGCCTCAATAGTCACAATCGGGCCAACGTCCTGACTTTC
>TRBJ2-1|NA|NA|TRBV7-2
CASSAFESRPYNEQFF
TGTGCCAGCAGCGCCTTTGAGTCCCGCCCCTACAATGAGCAGTTCTTC
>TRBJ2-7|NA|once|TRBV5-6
CASADGEAGEQYF
TGTGCCAGCGCCGACGGGGAAGCGGGCGAGCAGTACTTC
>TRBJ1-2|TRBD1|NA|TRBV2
CASSVEGARNGYTF
TGTGCCAGCAGTGTGGAGGGGGCTAGAAATGGCTACACCTTC
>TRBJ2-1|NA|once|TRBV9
CASSVEGGFYNEQFF
TGTGCCAGCAGCGTGGAGGGGGGTTTCTACAATGAGCAGTTCTTC
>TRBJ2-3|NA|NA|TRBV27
CASSFGLVYTDTQYF
TGTGCCAGCAGTTTTGGCCTCGTATACACAGATACGCAGTATTTT
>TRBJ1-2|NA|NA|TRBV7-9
CASSLGLAGDGRSNYGYTF
TGTGCCAGCAGCTTAGGATTAGCCGGGGACGGACGCTCTAACTATGGCTACACCTTC
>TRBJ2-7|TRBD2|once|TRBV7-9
CASSLALAGSSYEQYF
TGTGCCAGCAGCTTAGCGCTAGCGGGAAGCTCCTACGAGCAGTACTTC
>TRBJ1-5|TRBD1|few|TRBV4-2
CASSLLTGGGPQHF
TGTGCCAGCAGCCTTCTGACAGGGGGCGGTCCCCAGCATTTT
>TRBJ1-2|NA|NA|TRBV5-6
CASSSRSLLGYTF
TGTGCCAGCAGCTCCCGTAGTTTGTTAGGCTACACCTTC
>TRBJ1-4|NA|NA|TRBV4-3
CASSPIGVNEKLFF
TGCGCCAGCAGCCCTATAGGGGTGAATGAAAAACTGTTTTTT
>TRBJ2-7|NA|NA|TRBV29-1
CSVGQGNSYEQYF
TGCAGCGTCGGTCAGGGCAACTCCTACGAGCAGTACTTC
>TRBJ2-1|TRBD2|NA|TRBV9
CASSVGSGRFDEQFF
TGTGCCAGCAGCGTAGGTAGCGGGAGGTTCGATGAGCAGTTCTTC
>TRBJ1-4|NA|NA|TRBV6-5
CATQGTTNEKLFF
TGTGCCACCCAGGGGACCACTAATGAAAAACTGTTTTTT
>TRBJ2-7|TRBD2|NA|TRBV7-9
CASSPLSGRGAYEQYF
TGTGCCAGCAGCCCCCTGAGCGGGAGGGGGGCCTACGAGCAGTACTTC
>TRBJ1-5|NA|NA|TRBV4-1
CASSQEYQLYSNQPQHF
TGCGCCAGCAGCCAAGAGTACCAGCTGTATAGCAATCAGCCCCAGCATTTT
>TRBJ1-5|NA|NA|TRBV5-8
CASSILNLDQPQHF
TGTGCCAGCAGCATCCTTAACCTCGATCAGCCCCAGCATTTT
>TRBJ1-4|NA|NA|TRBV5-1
CASSPGRANEKLFF
TGCGCCAGCAGCCCTGGTAGGGCTAATGAAAAACTGTTTTTT
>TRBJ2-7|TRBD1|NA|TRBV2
CASCRAGGDEQYF
TGTGCCAGCTGTAGGGCAGGGGGCGACGAGCAGTACTTC
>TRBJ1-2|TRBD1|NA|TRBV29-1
CSVVLPGGHGYTF
TGCAGCGTTGTCTTACCAGGGGGCCATGGCTACACCTTC
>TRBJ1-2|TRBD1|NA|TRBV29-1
CSVEEGGASGYTF
TGCAGCGTTGAAGAAGGGGGCGCGAGTGGCTACACCTTC